This TCR beta chain came from a study of blood T cells in healthy people across ages. A second PCR, run for about 7 to 12 cycles, used a sample-barcoded 5' primer plus a J-beta primer mix. MiXCR, run by TCRdb on the 5' RACE reads, gives a single entry per CDR3 protein. The table has about 730,000 distinct CDR3 sequences, roughly 41% seen once. The germline V gene encodes CDR1 SGHTA and CDR2 FQGTGA. There are 18 residues in the CDR3. Trimming at V came to 3 bases and at J to 0 bases, leaving 9 bases not matched to a gene. The sequenced sample was blood. This clonotype was obtained from a woman in her sixties in good health. The genes are TRBV7-3 and TRBJ2-1, with TRBD2 matching over 9 bases. The CDR3 sequence: CASSFQGLADSSYNEQFF. In DNA form, the CDR3 reads TGTGCCAGCAGCTTCCAGGGACTAGCTGATAGCTCCTACAATGAGCAGTTCTTC.